The present T cell receptor beta chain was sequenced within a study of cytomegalovirus exposure and HLA in healthy donors. Amplification used 60 Vbeta primers and 13 Jbeta primers. Authors' methods: It was a later analysis that counted about 80 million unique TCR beta chains, of which some 9.9 million were shared. Assay used: immunoSEQ multiplex PCR; TCRdb lists only in-frame clones, some missing. V and J calls plus clone size are reproduced from that table; the DNA served to infer D and trimming. The repertoire includes approximately 99,000 clones, about four fifths of them detected once, and about 3.1% sits in the top ten. Study-level results: A later analysis reportedly identified an Asian-associated ancestry cluster as carrying fewer N-insertions than the approximately 670-donor mean. Available immune exposure information was restricted to CMV serostatus only. Roughly even sequencing depth across donors was the assumption behind the presence/absence analyses.

Concerning this clone itself: The antigen is undetermined.

Trimming took 5 bases from V and 9 from J, leaving 20 bases between them. The CDR3 is 16 residues long. Germline lookup yields CDR1 SGHAT and CDR2 FQDESV (reference sequence). The origin of this receptor is a male donor in good health and CMV-seropositive. Material: PBMCs. This chain links TRBV11-1 with TRBJ1-6; TRBD1 is a possible D gene (5 bases). CDR3 DNA sequence: TGTGCCAGCAGCGGAAGACAGCCAGTGGGAGGTTCACCCCTCCACTTT. Translating it yields CASSGRQPVGGSPLHF.